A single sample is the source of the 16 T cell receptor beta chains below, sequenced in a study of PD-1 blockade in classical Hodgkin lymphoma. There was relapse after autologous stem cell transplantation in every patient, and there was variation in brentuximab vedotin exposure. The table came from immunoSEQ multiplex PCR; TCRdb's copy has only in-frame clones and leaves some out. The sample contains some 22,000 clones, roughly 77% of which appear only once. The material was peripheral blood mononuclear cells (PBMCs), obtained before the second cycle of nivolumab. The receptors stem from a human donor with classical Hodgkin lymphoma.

The CDR3 DNA reads as TGTGCCAGCAGCCCCCGGGGGGCCTCCTACGAGCAGTACTTC. Translation gives CASSPRGASYEQYF. The chain combines TRBV5-4 with TRBJ2-7, with D possibly matching TRBD2 (7 bases). CDR1 and CDR2 (germline): SGHNT, YYREEE (reference sequence). The V end was cut by 4 bases, the J end by 0 bases, with 11 bases between. The CDR3 totals 14 residues.

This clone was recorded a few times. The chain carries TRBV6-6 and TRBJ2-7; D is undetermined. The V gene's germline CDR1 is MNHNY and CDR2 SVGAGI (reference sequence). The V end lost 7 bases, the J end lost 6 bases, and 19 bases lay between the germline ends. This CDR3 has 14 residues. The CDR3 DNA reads TGTGCCAGCATTGAGATCCCATTGTCAGGCGAGCAGTACTTC. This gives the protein CASIEIPLSGEQYF.

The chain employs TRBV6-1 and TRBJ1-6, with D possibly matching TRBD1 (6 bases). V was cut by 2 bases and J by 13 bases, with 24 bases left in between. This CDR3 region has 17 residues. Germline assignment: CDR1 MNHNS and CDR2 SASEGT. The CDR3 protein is CASSERTALQGFIPLHF. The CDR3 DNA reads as TGTGCCAGCAGTGAAAGGACAGCCCTACAAGGATTTATTCCCCTCCACTTT.

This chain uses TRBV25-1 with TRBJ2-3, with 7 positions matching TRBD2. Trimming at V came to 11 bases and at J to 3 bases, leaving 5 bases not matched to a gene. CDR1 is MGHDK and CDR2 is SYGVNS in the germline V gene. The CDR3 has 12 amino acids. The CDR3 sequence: CASGAGTDTQYF. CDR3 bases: TGTGCCTCCGGAGCGGGGACAGATACGCAGTATTTT. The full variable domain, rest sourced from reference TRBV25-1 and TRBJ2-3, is EADIYQTPRYLVIGTGKKITLECSQTMGHDKMYWYQQDPGMELHLIHYSYGVNSTEKGDLSSESTVSRIRTEHFPLTLESARPSHTSQYLCASGAGTDTQYFGPGTRLTVL.

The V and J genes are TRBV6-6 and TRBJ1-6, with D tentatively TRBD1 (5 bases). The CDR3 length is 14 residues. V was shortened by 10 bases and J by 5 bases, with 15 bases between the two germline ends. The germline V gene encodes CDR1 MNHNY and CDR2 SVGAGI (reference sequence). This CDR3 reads CAIKPGANNSPLHF. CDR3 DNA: TGTGCCATCAAGCCTGGGGCCAATAATTCACCCCTCCACTTT.

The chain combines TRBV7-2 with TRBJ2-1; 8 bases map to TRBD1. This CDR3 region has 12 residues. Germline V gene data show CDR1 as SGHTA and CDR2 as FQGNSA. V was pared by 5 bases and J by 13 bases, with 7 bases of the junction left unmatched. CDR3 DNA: TGTGCCAGCAGCCTGGACAGGGAAGTTCAGTTCTTC. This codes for CASSLDREVQFF.

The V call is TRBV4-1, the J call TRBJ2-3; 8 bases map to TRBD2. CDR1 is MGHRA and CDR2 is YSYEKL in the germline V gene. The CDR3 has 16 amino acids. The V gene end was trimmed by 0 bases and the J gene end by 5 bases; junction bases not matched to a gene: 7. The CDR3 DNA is TGCGCCAGCAGCCAAGATGACGGGAGGGCCATAGATACGCAGTATTTT. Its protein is CASSQDDGRAIDTQYF.

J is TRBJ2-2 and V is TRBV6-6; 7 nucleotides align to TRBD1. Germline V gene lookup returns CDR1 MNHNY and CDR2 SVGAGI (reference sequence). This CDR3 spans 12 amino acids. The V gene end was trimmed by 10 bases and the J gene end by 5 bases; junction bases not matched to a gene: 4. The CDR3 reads CATRQGTGELFF. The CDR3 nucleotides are TGTGCCACGAGACAGGGTACCGGGGAGCTGTTTTTT.

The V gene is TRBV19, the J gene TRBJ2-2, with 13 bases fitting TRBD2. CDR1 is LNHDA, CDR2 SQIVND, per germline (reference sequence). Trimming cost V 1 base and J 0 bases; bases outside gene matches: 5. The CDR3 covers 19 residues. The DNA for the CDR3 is TGTGCCAGTAGTATAGTTACTAGCGGGGGGGCTACGAACACCGGGGAGCTGTTTTTT. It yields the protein CASSIVTSGGATNTGELFF.

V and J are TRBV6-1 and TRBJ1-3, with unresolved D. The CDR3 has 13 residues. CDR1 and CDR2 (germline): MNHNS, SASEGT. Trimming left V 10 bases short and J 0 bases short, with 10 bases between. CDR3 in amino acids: CATSYSSGNTIYF. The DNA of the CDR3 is TGTGCCACCTCCTACAGCTCTGGAAACACCATATATTTT.

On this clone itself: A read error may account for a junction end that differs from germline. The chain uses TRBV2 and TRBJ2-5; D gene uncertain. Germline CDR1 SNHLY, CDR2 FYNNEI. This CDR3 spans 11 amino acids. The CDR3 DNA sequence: TGTGCCAGCAGTATGCTAATACCGTCCCACTTC. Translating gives CASSMLIPSHF.

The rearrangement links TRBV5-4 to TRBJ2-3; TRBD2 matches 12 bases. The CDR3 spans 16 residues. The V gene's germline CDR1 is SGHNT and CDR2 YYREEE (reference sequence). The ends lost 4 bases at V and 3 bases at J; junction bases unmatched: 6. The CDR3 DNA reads TGTGCCAGCAGCACGACTAGCGGGAGTGGGACAGATACGCAGTATTTT. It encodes CASSTTSGSGTDTQYF.

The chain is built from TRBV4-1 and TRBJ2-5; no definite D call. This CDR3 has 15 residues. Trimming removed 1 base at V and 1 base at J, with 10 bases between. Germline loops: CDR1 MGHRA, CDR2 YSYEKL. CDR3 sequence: CASSQGRWSQETQYF. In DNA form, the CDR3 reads TGCGCCAGCAGCCAAGGTCGCTGGAGCCAAGAGACCCAGTACTTC.

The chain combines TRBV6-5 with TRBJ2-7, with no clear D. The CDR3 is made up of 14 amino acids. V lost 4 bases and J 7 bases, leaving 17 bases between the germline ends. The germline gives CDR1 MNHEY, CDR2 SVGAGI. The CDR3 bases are TGTGCCAGCAGTTCTCATGCTCGGACCTGGGAGCAGTACTTC. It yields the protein CASSSHARTWEQYF.

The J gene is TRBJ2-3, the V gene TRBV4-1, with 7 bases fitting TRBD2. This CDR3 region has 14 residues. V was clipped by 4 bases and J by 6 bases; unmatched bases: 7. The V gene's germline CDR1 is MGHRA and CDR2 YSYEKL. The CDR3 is CASSLAGGTDTQYF. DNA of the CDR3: TGCGCCAGCAGCCTCGCCGGGGGGACGGATACGCAGTATTTT.

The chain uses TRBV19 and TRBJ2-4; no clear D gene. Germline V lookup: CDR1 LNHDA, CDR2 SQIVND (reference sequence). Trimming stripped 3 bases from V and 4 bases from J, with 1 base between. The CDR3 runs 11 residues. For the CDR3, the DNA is TGTGCCAGTAGTATTAAAAACATTCAGTACTTC. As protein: CASSIKNIQYF.